The 15 T cell receptor beta chains below come from one sample, sequenced in a study of T cell responses to AZD1222 COVID-19 vaccine. Sequencing used immunoSEQ multiplex PCR; TCRdb keeps in-frame clones, though not all of them. Found here are some 120,000 clones, around 92% of them singletons; the top ten hold 1.1%. Sequenced material: peripheral blood, taken on day 0 of AZD1222 vaccination. The receptors stem from an adult in good health.

This chain links TRBV19 with TRBJ2-3; TRBD1 aligns across 9 bases. Germline V lookup: CDR1 LNHDA, CDR2 SQIVND (reference sequence). The trim removed 3 bases at V and 6 bases at J, leaving 4 bases unmatched. The CDR3 has 14 amino acids. In DNA, the CDR3 is TGTGCCAGTAGTATCGGACAGGGGCCCGATACGCAGTATTTT. Protein sequence: CASSIGQGPDTQYF.

The rearrangement joins TRBV24-1 to TRBJ1-2; D ambiguous. V was trimmed by 3 bases and J by 6 bases, leaving 7 bases between them. The CDR3 is 12 amino acids. The V gene's germline CDR1 is KGHDR and CDR2 SFDVKD. The CDR3 loop is CATSDPFNGYTF. The CDR3 nucleotides are TGTGCCACCAGTGATCCCTTCAATGGCTACACCTTC.

The chain has TRBV18 and TRBJ2-3; D is ambiguous. Germline V lookup: CDR1 KGHSH, CDR2 LQKENI. V gave up 3 bases and J gave up 8 bases, with 18 bases separating them. The CDR3 spans 15 residues. The CDR3 reads CASSPGPGRMGTQYF. In nucleotides, the CDR3 is TGTGCCAGCTCACCCGGGCCAGGTCGTATGGGTACGCAGTATTTT.

The chain is built from TRBV4-2 and TRBJ2-7; D remains ambiguous. The germline V gene has CDR1 LGHNA and CDR2 YNFKEQ. The CDR3 spans 15 residues. V lost 0 bases and J lost 2, with 11 bases in between. DNA of the CDR3: TGTGCCAGCAGCCAAGATAGCCCAGGTCCCTACGAGCAGTACTTC. It translates to CASSQDSPGPYEQYF.

The chain uses TRBV2 and TRBJ1-5, with D hard to call. There are 13 residues in the CDR3. Germline lookup yields CDR1 SNHLY and CDR2 FYNNEI. V was cut by 8 bases and J by 4 bases, with 12 bases left in between. For the CDR3, the DNA is TGTGCCAGCGGGCAGACTCTTAATCAGCCCCAGCATTTT. Protein: CASGQTLNQPQHF.

The chain couples TRBV10-3 to TRBJ1-1, with 7 bases identical to TRBD1. The CDR3 is made up of 16 amino acids. V trimming: 3 bases; J trimming: 10 bases; junction bases outside the gene matches: 17. The germline V gene has CDR1 ENHRY and CDR2 SYGVKD. The CDR3 loop reads CAISDLSQGTRLGAFF. In DNA form, the CDR3 reads TGTGCCATCAGTGACCTTTCACAGGGGACTCGCCTGGGAGCTTTCTTT.

The chain couples TRBV2 to TRBJ1-1; 7 bases map to TRBD1. Germline CDR1 reads SNHLY; CDR2 reads FYNNEI. V was clipped by 6 bases and J by 7 bases; unmatched bases: 11. This CDR3 has 14 residues. CDR3: CASSPTGRTGEAFF. The CDR3 DNA is TGTGCCAGCAGCCCGACAGGGAGAACAGGTGAAGCTTTCTTT.

The V and J genes are TRBV28 and TRBJ2-7, with 11 bases that match TRBD2. The V and J ends lost 1 base and 3 bases, in that order; junction bases with no gene match: 8. This CDR3 contains 17 residues. CDR1 MDHEN and CDR2 SYDVKM come from the germline V gene. In DNA form, the CDR3 reads TGTGCCAGCAGTTTATCGGCGGTAGCGGGGGGGGGCTACGAGCAGTACTTC. This encodes CASSLSAVAGGGYEQYF.

This chain uses TRBV18 with TRBJ1-6; maybe TRBD1 (5 bases). The germline CDR1 and CDR2 sequences are KGHSH and LQKENI. The CDR3 totals 15 residues. Trimming removed 6 bases at V and 10 bases at J, with 19 bases between. DNA for the CDR3: TGTGCCAGCTCCCCAAGTGGGGGGAAGGACTCACCCCTCCACTTT. This translates into CASSPSGGKDSPLHF.

CDR3 amino acids: CASSLVTTEYYEQYF. The CDR3 DNA is TGTGCCAGCAGCTTGGTAACGACAGAATACTACGAGCAGTACTTC. The chain employs TRBV5-6 and TRBJ2-7, with D tentatively TRBD1 (5 bases). Germline-derived CDR1 and CDR2 are SGHDT and YYEEEE. V was pared by 0 bases and J by 3 bases, with 13 bases between. The CDR3 loop spans 15 amino acids.

The chain has TRBV5-6 and TRBJ1-2; weak D call: TRBD1 (5 bases). The CDR3 length is 11 residues. CDR1 SGHDT and CDR2 YYEEEE come from the germline V gene. V lost 4 bases to trimming and J lost 8 bases, with 9 bases between them. CDR3 region: CASSRGEGYTF. CDR3 DNA sequence: TGTGCCAGCAGCCGAGGGGAGGGCTACACCTTC.

This chain connects TRBV7-9 to TRBJ1-6, with D possibly matching TRBD1 (6 bases). In germline, CDR1 is SEHNR, CDR2 FQNEAQ (reference sequence). V lost 3 bases, J lost 0 bases, and 9 bases lay in between. CDR3 length: 16 residues. The CDR3 DNA reads TGTGCCAGCAGCTTTAGGGGGGACTCCTATAATTCACCCCTCCACTTT. Amino acids: CASSFRGDSYNSPLHF.

The chain couples TRBV10-3 to TRBJ2-1; D unclear. V was shortened by 0 bases and J by 5 bases, with 8 bases between the two germline ends. Germline V gene data show CDR1 as ENHRY and CDR2 as SYGVKD. This CDR3 has 14 residues. CDR3 sequence (DNA): TGTGCCATCAGTGAGTCTTGGATTGACAATGAGCAGTTCTTC. Amino acids: CAISESWIDNEQFF.

V usage is TRBV7-8 and J usage is TRBJ1-2, with D tentatively TRBD1 (5 bases). Trimming took off 8 bases at V and 4 bases at J, with 17 bases between the two ends. The CDR3 runs 14 residues. In germline, CDR1 is SGHVS, CDR2 FQNEAQ. For the CDR3, the DNA is TGTGCCAGCCGCCGGGGCGGGGAGACCTATGGCTACACCTTC. It codes for CASRRGGETYGYTF.

The rearrangement links TRBV7-3 to TRBJ2-5; a weak D match, TRBD1 (5 bases). Germline V gives CDR1 SGHTA, CDR2 FQGTGA. V was trimmed by 2 bases and J by 5 bases, leaving 15 bases between them. The CDR3 spans 15 residues. The CDR3 loop is CASSLLGSGAETQYF. DNA for the CDR3: TGTGCCAGCAGCTTATTGGGCAGTGGGGCGGAGACCCAGTACTTC.